The next 6 T cell receptor beta chains were all read from a single sample in a study of blood T cell repertoires in COVID-19. Clones were read by immunoSEQ multiplex PCR, and TCRdb kept only the in-frame ones, dropping some. The table has tens of thousands of clones, roughly 86% seen once. Sample: peripheral blood. All receptors derive from a man aged 45-65 years with acute or convalescent COVID-19.

The CDR3 region is CASIGGSGGSPLHF. The CDR3, as DNA: TGTGCCAGCATAGGGGGCAGCGGGGGTTCACCCCTCCACTTT. The J gene is TRBJ1-6, the V gene TRBV6-5; 7 nucleotides align to TRBD1. Germline loops: CDR1 MNHEY, CDR2 SVGAGI. Trimming removed 7 bases from V and 9 bases from J; junction bases left unmatched: 9. The CDR3 loop spans 14 amino acids.

This rearrangement joins TRBV11-2 to TRBJ2-1; the D gene is possibly TRBD1 (5 bases). V was cut by 3 bases and J by 10 bases, with 10 bases left in between. The germline V gene encodes CDR1 SGHAT and CDR2 FQNNGV. The length of the CDR3 is 12 residues. As DNA, the CDR3 is TGTGCCAGCAGCTTCAGGGATCGCGAGCAGTTCTTC. Its translation is CASSFRDREQFF.

V and J are TRBV14 and TRBJ2-1, with TRBD1 identical over 10 bases. The CDR3 spans 16 residues. Germline lookup yields CDR1 SGHDN and CDR2 FVKESK. The ends lost 5 bases at V and 5 bases at J; junction bases unmatched: 9. CDR3 residues: CASSSRQGARDNEQFF. The CDR3 region has the DNA TGTGCCAGCAGCTCCAGACAGGGGGCGCGGGACAATGAGCAGTTCTTC.

This chain links TRBV18 with TRBJ2-7; 7 positions agree with TRBD1. Trimming at V came to 4 bases and at J to 2 bases, leaving 2 bases not matched to a gene. The CDR3 has 13 amino acids. Germline V lookup: CDR1 KGHSH, CDR2 LQKENI. The CDR3 reads CASSQQGTYEQYF. The CDR3 nucleotides are TGTGCCAGCTCACAACAGGGGACCTACGAGCAGTACTTC.

The rearrangement joins TRBV6-5 to TRBJ1-1; possibly TRBD1 for D (5 bases). The germline V gene encodes CDR1 MNHEY and CDR2 SVGAGI. The V end was cut by 2 bases, the J end by 6 bases, with 10 bases between. The length of the CDR3 is 13 residues. CDR3: CASSYGRGSEAFF. Here the CDR3 DNA reads TGTGCCAGCAGTTACGGGAGGGGATCTGAAGCTTTCTTT.

This chain joins TRBV2 and TRBJ1-1; maybe TRBD1 (6 bases). There are 13 residues in the CDR3. Germline V gene sequence: CDR1 SNHLY, CDR2 FYNNEI. With 7 bases removed from V and 1 base from J, the gap between germline ends came to 10 bases. The CDR3 loop is CASIRQENTEAFF. The CDR3 region has the DNA TGTGCCAGCATTAGACAGGAGAACACTGAAGCTTTCTTT.